Detailed here is one T cell receptor (beta chain). Each 10 ml fresh peripheral blood draw supplied the PBMCs. The data derive from a study of T cells in Graves' hyperthyroidism and ophthalmopathy. TCR beta CDR3 sequences were amplified from RNA transcripts. Primed by the HTBI set, a first-round RT-PCR was run on the TCR CDR3. TCRdb ran MiXCR on the multiplex PCR reads and lists one entry per CDR3 protein. This sample has approximately 620,000 distinct CDR3 sequences, with approximately 15% found just once. V trimming: 4 bases; J trimming: 1 base; junction bases outside the gene matches: 4. The CDR3 length is 16 residues. The germline gives CDR1 SGHTA, CDR2 FQGNSA.

The sequence came from a woman aged 40 to 50 with Graves' ophthalmopathy. Material for sequencing was blood. The rearrangement uses TRBV7-2 and TRBJ1-3; 10 bases are shared with TRBD1. The DNA of the CDR3 is TGTGCCAGCAGCTCCGGGACAGGGGTATCTGGAAACACCATATATTTT. Protein: CASSSGTGVSGNTIYF.